Listed below are T cell receptor beta chains from one sample, sequenced in a study of blood T cell repertoires in COVID-19. The protocol was immunoSEQ multiplex PCR, while the TCRdb copy is restricted to in-frame clones and leaves out a portion. The data contain some 370,000 clones, about 90% of them seen just once; the ten biggest clones take up over 9.5%. The sequencing sample was made of peripheral blood. Receptor source: a woman in her thirties with COVID-19, enrolled during active disease. The CDR3 runs from the conserved cysteine through the conserved F or W. The listing skips clone size in some rows; elsewhere it reads once, few, many or a size class.

TRBJ2-3	few	TRBV6-1	CASRGGQGLAGTDTQYF
TRBJ2-5	-	TRBV30	CAWSVRRETQYF
TRBJ1-3	few	TRBV27	CASSLSGAGNTIYF
TRBJ1-5	-	TRBV20-1	CSASPSSNQPQHF
TRBJ2-1	once	TRBV27	CASSLPGLAGYNEQFF
TRBJ2-7	-	TRBV7-9	CASSLPGPTTYEQYF
TRBJ2-1	-	TRBV5-1	CASSLGQGSRSYNEQFF
TRBJ2-7	-	TRBV7-8	CASSGQVRGLALSYEQYF
TRBJ2-4	-	TRBV7-9	CASSHPQEKEAKNIQYF
TRBJ2-2	-	TRBV4-1	CASSQEDGRGYTGELFF
TRBJ1-2	-	TRBV3-1/TRBV3-2	CASSQESGAYGYTF
TRBJ2-7	-	TRBV19	CASSMASGNYEQYF
TRBJ2-2	-	TRBV24-1	CATSDFSGTNTGELFF
TRBJ2-6	once	TRBV5-6	CASTYGQTQSSGANVLTF
TRBJ2-3	-	TRBV28	CASSKTGGADTQYF
TRBJ2-5	once	TRBV4-1	CASSQEYLPGGLAGGQETQYF
TRBJ2-5	-	TRBV28	CASSPPPGLAGEETQYF
TRBJ2-1	-	TRBV30	CAWSRGLAGDNEQFF
TRBJ2-7	-	TRBV9	CASSKGLAGDGEQYF
TRBJ2-2	-	TRBV27	CASSLGQGTNTGELFF
TRBJ2-7	-	TRBV19	CASSMGGGANYEQYF
TRBJ2-1	-	TRBV7-3	CASSYQGGNEQFF
TRBJ2-4	-	TRBV6-6	CASRAGFGKNIQYF
TRBJ1-2	-	TRBV27	CASSSRDRGRGYGYTF
TRBJ2-3	-	TRBV27	CASSSVSTDTQYF
TRBJ1-5	-	TRBV7-9	CASSLQGAEQPQHF
TRBJ2-7	-	TRBV7-9	CASSSTVGEQYF
TRBJ2-7	-	TRBV6-5	CATCGAPYEQYF
TRBJ2-1	-	TRBV28	CASSSGTVYLDEQFF
TRBJ2-7	-	TRBV28	CASSPTSVSYEQYF
TRBJ1-1	-	TRBV5-1	CASSSLGQLTEAFF
TRBJ2-1	once	TRBV28	CASVLGGGLARVGGNNEQFF
TRBJ2-7	once	TRBV14	CASSQDWRESGYEQYF
TRBJ2-5	-	TRBV9	CASSPREGRLPRETQYF
TRBJ2-3	-	TRBV30	CAWVLVDTQYF
TRBJ2-1	-	TRBV9	CASSASPSRDEQFF
TRBJ1-5	-	TRBV25-1	CASSGVGGNQPQHF
TRBJ1-1	-	TRBV9	CASSVSGTNTEAFF
TRBJ2-5	few	TRBV6-2/TRBV6-3	CASSYQGVQETQYF
TRBJ1-4	-	TRBV5-4	CASSPRQGGDEKLFF
TRBJ1-5	once	TRBV2	CASTRGTSNQPQHF
TRBJ2-7	-	TRBV7-9	CASSYGSYEQYF
TRBJ2-5	-	TRBV11-3	CASSSTGVETQYF
TRBJ2-5	-	TRBV10-2	CASSQQGRETQYF
TRBJ2-5	-	TRBV28	CASSPGLAGVGTQYF
TRBJ2-7	-	TRBV28	CASSFRQPRDEQYF
TRBJ2-3	-	TRBV7-2	CASSLVVSGTDTQYF
TRBJ1-4	-	TRBV4-1	CASSRRAPGRDEKLFF
TRBJ2-7	-	TRBV5-4	CASSLKTSFRGEQYF
TRBJ1-6	-	TRBV30	CAWSVPRSPLHF